This T cell receptor (beta chain) emerged from a study of control samples from healthy donors and cancer patients. Produced via immunoSEQ multiplex PCR; TCRdb's table is partial and in-frame only. The sample has approximately 150,000 clones, about 86% seen once. This CDR3 region has 15 residues. Germline CDR1 and CDR2: SGHVS and FNYEAQ. The V segment lost 5 bases and the J segment 4 bases; nucleotides outside the gene matches: 10. Sequencing was done on a sample of blood. The genes are TRBV7-6 and TRBJ2-7; 8 nucleotides match TRBD2. The sequence was collected from a man aged 18-30 years in good health. The CDR3 loop is CASSLPRGGGYEQYF. CDR3 coding DNA: TGTGCCAGCAGCCTCCCACGAGGCGGGGGGTACGAGCAGTACTTC.